This T cell receptor (beta chain) appears in the sequencing data of a study of shared clonotypes between healthy human individuals. Germline CDR1 is PRHDT and CDR2 is FYEKMQ (reference sequence). Trimming at V came to 5 bases and at J to 5 bases, leaving 13 bases not matched to a gene. This CDR3 has 16 amino acids. Assay: immunoSEQ multiplex PCR; the TCRdb copy retains only in-frame clones and omits some. The sample records around 2.1 million clones, approximately 96% being singletons. Sample: naive CD4+ T cells sorted from blood. Described subset: CD45RA+ positively selected. The receptor comes from a man in his late teens or twenties in good health. The genes are TRBV13 and TRBJ1-1, with 8 bases fitting TRBD1. CDR3 region: CASSRFLTTGGTEAFF. Here the CDR3 DNA reads TGTGCCAGCAGCCGATTCCTAACCACAGGGGGTACTGAAGCTTTCTTT.